This is a list of T cell receptor beta chains from one sample in a study of OX40 agonist ivuxolimab in advanced cancers. Profiled with immunoSEQ multiplex PCR; TCRdb holds only in-frame clones, not every one. The repertoire has roughly 45,000 clones, roughly three quarters of them found once; the top ten carry approximately 7.3%. The source material was CD4+ or CD8+ T cells sorted from blood, sampled in a trial of the OX40 agonist ivuxolimab. These TCRs come from an adult with an advanced solid tumor such as melanoma, head and neck, liver or kidney cancer. Each CDR3 is given with its conserved first and last residue. The order of the fields is V gene, D gene, J gene, clone size, CDR3 protein, CDR3 DNA. The D gene is left open where the match is weak. Size is stated for part of the rows, as once, few or many counts, or as a class when the clone is expanded.

>TRBV6-5|TRBD1|TRBJ2-7|.
CATRERGPYEQYF
TGTGCCACCAGAGAGAGGGGGCCCTACGAGCAGTACTTC
>TRBV5-1|.|TRBJ1-1|.
CASSLEVQNTEAFF
TGCGCCAGCAGCTTGGAAGTTCAGAACACTGAAGCTTTCTTT
>TRBV9|.|TRBJ2-1|.
CASSVANDAGEQFF
TGTGCCAGCAGCGTAGCTAATGATGCGGGAGAGCAGTTCTTC
>TRBV5-1|.|TRBJ2-7|.
CASSPLRDSDSDEQYF
TGCGCCAGCAGCCCGCTCAGGGATTCGGATTCCGACGAGCAGTACTTC
>TRBV30|.|TRBJ2-5|.
CAWSLGPQETQYF
TGTGCCTGGAGTTTAGGTCCCCAAGAGACCCAGTACTTC
>TRBV6-5|.|TRBJ1-3|.
CASSPYSGNTIYF
TGTGCCAGCAGCCCATACTCTGGAAACACCATATATTTT
>TRBV5-1|.|TRBJ2-3|.
CASSLYTDTQYF
TGCGCCAGCAGCTTGTACACAGATACGCAGTATTTT
>TRBV18|.|TRBJ2-5|.
CASSPIRGPETQYF
TGTGCCAGCTCACCAATCCGGGGGCCAGAGACCCAGTACTTC
>TRBV6-6|TRBD1|TRBJ1-1|.
CASSPGQGLDFF
TGTGCCAGCAGCCCGGGACAGGGGTTGGATTTCTTT
>TRBV30|.|TRBJ1-1|.
CAWRRLEWAFF
TGTGCCTGGAGGAGACTGGAGTGGGCTTTCTTT
>TRBV6-5|TRBD1|TRBJ1-4|few
CASSRTGPNEKLFF
TGTGCCAGCAGTAGGACAGGGCCAAATGAAAAACTGTTTTTT
>TRBV5-6|.|TRBJ2-7|.
CASTAVRSPYEQYF
TGTGCCAGCACAGCTGTTAGGTCCCCCTACGAGCAGTACTTC
>TRBV2|TRBD2|TRBJ2-1|.
CASSERLAGLYNEQFF
TGTGCCAGCAGTGAACGGCTAGCGGGATTATACAATGAGCAGTTCTTC
>TRBV11-2|.|TRBJ2-6|.
CASSLDVSGANVLTF
TGTGCCAGCAGCTTAGATGTATCAGGGGCCAACGTCCTGACTTTC
>TRBV6-5|.|TRBJ1-5|.
CASIQGPVGNQPQHF
TGTGCCAGCATCCAGGGACCAGTGGGCAATCAGCCCCAGCATTTT
>TRBV5-4|TRBD2|TRBJ2-3|.
CASSPETFSGRVGTDTQYF
TGTGCCAGCAGCCCGGAAACTTTTAGCGGGAGGGTGGGCACAGATACGCAGTATTTT
>TRBV25-1|TRBD1|TRBJ1-1|.
CASSAQGRTEAFF
TGTGCCAGCAGTGCACAGGGGCGGACTGAAGCTTTCTTT
>TRBV27|.|TRBJ1-5|.
CASSLRYGGNNQPQHF
TGTGCCAGCAGTTTGAGATATGGGGGCAACAATCAGCCCCAGCATTTT
>TRBV5-6|.|TRBJ2-7|.
CASSLEWRDHEQYF
TGTGCCAGCAGCTTGGAGTGGAGGGACCACGAGCAGTACTTC
>TRBV25-1|TRBD2|TRBJ2-1|.
CASSGERGRPEQFF
TGTGCCAGCAGTGGAGAGCGGGGGAGGCCCGAGCAGTTCTTC
>TRBV5-5|.|TRBJ1-1|.
CASSLTGTEAFF
TGTGCCAGCAGCTTGACAGGGACTGAAGCTTTCTTT
>TRBV15|TRBD2|TRBJ2-7|.
CATSSRAGDSYEQYF
TGTGCCACCAGCAGTAGAGCGGGAGACTCCTACGAGCAGTACTTC
>TRBV5-1|.|TRBJ2-1|.
CASEPQGAGEWNEQFF
TGCGCCAGCGAACCCCAGGGGGCGGGAGAGTGGAATGAGCAGTTCTTC
>TRBV7-6|TRBD2|TRBJ2-7|.
CASSLTSGSNEQYF
TGTGCCAGCAGCTTGACTAGCGGGAGTAACGAGCAGTACTTC
>TRBV7-9|TRBD1|TRBJ2-4|.
CASSSQGDQAKNIQYF
TGTGCCAGCAGCTCACAGGGGGACCAAGCCAAAAACATTCAGTACTTC
>TRBV7-2|.|TRBJ2-2|.
CASSLVDSGELFF
TGTGCCAGCAGCTTAGTAGACAGCGGGGAGCTGTTTTTT
>TRBV7-6|.|TRBJ1-2|.
CASSSYRGGRGDGYTF
TGTGCCAGCAGCTCGTATCGGGGGGGGCGCGGGGATGGCTACACCTTC
>TRBV4-2|.|TRBJ2-5|.
CASSQGQYMEQYF
TGTGCCAGCAGCCAAGGACAGTATATGGAGCAGTACTTC
>TRBV11-2|.|TRBJ2-7|.
CASSNRENYEQYF
TGTGCCAGCAGCAATCGGGAGAACTACGAGCAGTACTTC
>TRBV19|.|TRBJ2-2|.
CASSIGPAKSSNTGELFF
TGTGCCAGTAGTATAGGCCCAGCGAAATCGTCCAACACCGGGGAGCTGTTTTTT
>TRBV2|TRBD1|TRBJ1-1|.
CASSEDRWSEAFF
TGTGCCAGCAGTGAGGACAGGTGGAGTGAAGCTTTCTTT
>TRBV11-2|TRBD1|TRBJ2-7|few
CASSPRPYRGGYEQYF
TGTGCCAGCAGCCCACGACCTTACAGGGGCGGCTACGAGCAGTACTTC
>TRBV6-5|.|TRBJ2-1|once
CASSYSRRVSYNEQFF
TGTGCCAGCAGTTACTCGAGACGGGTATCCTACAATGAGCAGTTCTTC
>TRBV5-6|TRBD2|TRBJ2-7|.
CASSLRPGLAEAYEQYF
TGTGCCAGCAGCTTGCGGCCGGGACTAGCGGAGGCCTACGAGCAGTACTTC
>TRBV7-9|.|TRBJ2-1|.
CASSPRPYNEQFF
TGTGCCAGCAGCCCGCGGCCCTACAATGAGCAGTTCTTC
>TRBV18|.|TRBJ1-4|.
CASSLPTGRKLFF
TGTGCCAGCTCCCTGCCCACAGGGAGAAAACTGTTTTTT
>TRBV28|TRBD1|TRBJ2-7|.
CATVRQGPLYEQYF
TGTGCCACCGTGCGACAGGGGCCACTTTACGAGCAGTACTTC
>TRBV9|.|TRBJ1-6|.
CASSRGRAGNSPLHF
TGTGCCAGCAGCAGGGGCAGGGCGGGTAATTCACCCCTCCACTTT
>TRBV5-4|.|TRBJ2-1|.
CASSTGGNEQFF
TGTGCCAGCAGCACTGGGGGGAATGAGCAGTTCTTC
>TRBV7-9|.|TRBJ1-5|.
CASSSGVGRDDQPQHF
TGTGCCAGCAGCTCTGGGGTGGGGAGAGACGATCAGCCCCAGCATTTT
>TRBV5-8|TRBD2|TRBJ2-4|.
CASSSLTSVTQNIQYF
TGTGCCAGCAGCTCTTTGACTAGCGTCACCCAAAACATTCAGTACTTC
>TRBV4-3|TRBD1|TRBJ2-6|.
CASSPQTGVLAGANVLTF
TGCGCCAGCAGCCCCCAGACAGGGGTGCTCGCTGGGGCCAACGTCCTGACTTTC
>TRBV6-6|TRBD1|TRBJ1-2|.
CASTPDRGGGYTF
TGTGCCAGCACCCCGGACAGGGGCGGCGGCTACACCTTC
>TRBV7-2|TRBD1|TRBJ1-1|.
CASSPQTGIGTEAFF
TGTGCCAGCAGCCCGCAGACAGGGATCGGCACTGAAGCTTTCTTT
>TRBV19|TRBD1|TRBJ2-1|.
CASSIDYPGQGFDEQFF
TGTGCCAGTAGTATAGATTATCCGGGACAGGGCTTCGATGAGCAGTTCTTC
>TRBV7-2|.|TRBJ1-2|.
CASSLGLQGLRGYTF
TGTGCCAGCAGCTTAGGATTACAGGGCCTGCGGGGCTACACCTTC
>TRBV10-3|TRBD1|TRBJ1-2|.
CAISEEGASYGYTF
TGTGCCATCAGTGAAGAGGGGGCTAGCTATGGCTACACCTTC
>TRBV27|.|TRBJ2-7|.
CASSLRTGSSYEQYF
TGTGCCAGCAGTTTACGGACGGGGAGCTCCTACGAGCAGTACTTC
>TRBV11-3|TRBD2|TRBJ2-7|few
CASSTTSGSPSNEQYF
TGTGCCAGCAGCACGACTAGCGGGAGCCCTTCCAACGAGCAGTACTTC
>TRBV5-6|.|TRBJ2-5|.
CASSLQIPEGETQYF
TGTGCCAGCAGCTTGCAGATACCCGAGGGTGAGACCCAGTACTTC
>TRBV29-1|.|TRBJ1-1|few
CSVVTPEGNTEAFF
TGCAGCGTTGTAACACCCGAAGGGAACACTGAAGCTTTCTTT
>TRBV15|TRBD1|TRBJ2-7|.
CATSRSGQGEQYF
TGTGCCACCAGCAGAAGCGGACAGGGCGAGCAGTACTTC
>TRBV18|.|TRBJ1-1|.
CASSPYVSVGTEAFF
TGTGCCAGCTCACCTTACGTTTCGGTGGGAACTGAAGCTTTCTTT
>TRBV6-1|.|TRBJ1-6|.
CASREVYNSPLHF
TGTGCCAGCAGGGAGGTCTATAATTCACCCCTCCACTTT
>TRBV6-1|.|TRBJ2-4|.
CASSVFTGPKNIQYF
TGTGCCAGCAGTGTCTTCACCGGGCCCAAAAACATTCAGTACTTC
>TRBV7-7|.|TRBJ2-7|.
CASSFGPGGSYEQYF
TGTGCCAGCAGCTTCGGCCCAGGAGGATCCTACGAGCAGTACTTC
>TRBV5-4|TRBD2|TRBJ2-5|.
CASSQTPSPGRLETQYF
TGTGCCAGCAGCCAAACCCCCTCCCCCGGGAGGTTAGAGACCCAGTACTTC
>TRBV11-2|.|TRBJ2-5|once
CASSRGSQETQYF
TGTGCCAGCAGCCGGGGGTCCCAAGAGACCCAGTACTTC
>TRBV6-4|TRBD2|TRBJ2-3|.
CASSERLAGGTQYF
TGTGCCAGCAGTGAACGACTAGCGGGAGGTACGCAGTATTTT